Listed here are 26 T cell receptor beta chains from one sample, sequenced in a study of CD8+ T cells in alopecia areata. Reverse transcribed after extraction, RNA yielded cDNA as the sequencing template. Profiling relied on immunoSEQ multiplex PCR, and the TCRdb table lists in-frame clones only, not all of them. The sample holds about 120,000 clones, about half seen once. Treatment here: oral pan-JAK inhibitor, 5-10 mg twice daily. Sequenced here: CD4+ T cells sorted from blood, sampled at week 4, from a patient treated with tofacitinib. The receptors here all came from a human donor with alopecia areata.

This rearrangement joins TRBV29-1 to TRBJ2-7; D remains ambiguous. This CDR3 spans 15 amino acids. Germline lookup yields CDR1 SQVTM and CDR2 ANQGSEA. The V end lost 3 bases, the J end lost 2 bases, and 17 bases lay between the germline ends. The CDR3 bases are TGCAGCGTTGAGGCGTCCTCAGCGATCCCCTACGAGCAGTACTTC. Translation: CSVEASSAIPYEQYF.

The rearrangement uses TRBV29-1 and TRBJ1-1, with 8 bases fitting TRBD1. V was clipped by 7 bases and J by 5 bases; unmatched bases: 9. Germline assignment: CDR1 SQVTM and CDR2 ANQGSEA. The CDR3 extends over 13 amino acids. The CDR3 region is CSADRGWGTEAFF. As DNA, the CDR3 is TGCAGCGCCGACAGGGGTTGGGGGACTGAAGCTTTCTTT.

On this clone itself: The same CDR3 arises from other DNA sequences in this sample as well. The rearrangement uses TRBV4-1 and TRBJ2-5, with 8 nucleotides matching TRBD1. Germline-derived CDR1 and CDR2 are MGHRA and YSYEKL. The J segment lost 4 bases and the V segment lost 1 base, leaving 5 bases of the junction unmatched. CDR3 size: 15 residues. The CDR3 coding sequence is TGCGCCAGCAGCCAAGCAGGACAGGGAAGAGAGACCCAGTACTTC. The encoded protein is CASSQAGQGRETQYF.

As to this clone: This CDR3 is also generated by other DNA sequences in the sample. V and J are TRBV29-1 and TRBJ1-1; 8 nucleotides align to TRBD1. The trim removed 6 bases at V and 1 base at J, leaving 1 base unmatched. The CDR3 covers 12 residues. The germline CDR1 and CDR2 sequences are SQVTM and ANQGSEA. The CDR3: CSVGTGNTEAFF. CDR3 nucleotides: TGCAGCGTAGGGACAGGGAACACTGAAGCTTTCTTT.

The rearrangement links TRBV29-1 to TRBJ2-7; the D is unclear. From germline, CDR1 is SQVTM and CDR2 ANQGSEA. The CDR3 has 15 amino acids. Trimming left V 0 bases short and J 1 base short, with 13 bases between. The CDR3 sequence is CSVEERAERSYEQYF. The CDR3 DNA sequence: TGCAGCGTTGAAGAAAGGGCAGAGAGATCCTACGAGCAGTACTTC.

The chain links TRBV29-1 to TRBJ1-2; D unclear. The CDR3 covers 13 residues. Looked up from germline, CDR1 is SQVTM and CDR2 is ANQGSEA. V gave up 7 bases and J gave up 4 bases, with 16 bases separating them. The CDR3 coding sequence is TGCAGCGACCTCCCGGGATCCTCCTATGGCTACACCTTC. This translates into CSDLPGSSYGYTF.

This clone is a singleton in its sample. This chain connects TRBV29-1 to TRBJ2-7; a possible D gene is TRBD1 (6 bases). The CDR3 has 12 amino acids. Germline V CDR1 and CDR2: SQVTM, ANQGSEA. Trimming stripped 7 bases from V and 1 base from J, with 11 bases between. The CDR3 sequence: CSAGQGSYEQYF. CDR3 coding DNA: TGCAGCGCGGGCCAGGGGTCCTACGAGCAGTACTTC.

This clone has just a few counts. The chain links TRBV29-1 to TRBJ1-1, with TRBD1 matching 11 bases. The CDR3 runs to 14 residues. In germline, CDR1 is SQVTM, CDR2 ANQGSEA. The CDR3, as DNA: TGCAGTGGACAGGGGGCGCGACGGAACACTGAAGCTTTCTTT. Translated: CSGQGARRNTEAFF.

This clone was observed a single time. The J gene is TRBJ2-5, the V gene TRBV4-1; 8 nucleotides match TRBD1. Germline CDR1 reads MGHRA; CDR2 reads YSYEKL. The CDR3 is 15 residues long. The ends lost 6 bases at V and 1 base at J; junction bases unmatched: 7. CDR3 protein: CASSLDRGTQETQYF. CDR3 bases: TGCGCCAGCAGTTTAGACAGGGGAACCCAAGAGACCCAGTACTTC.

This clone was seen a handful of times. CDR3 bases: TGCGCCAGCAGTCGCAACGGGGCAGATAGCAATCAGCCCCAGCATTTT. It specifies CASSRNGADSNQPQHF. The chain joins TRBV23-1 to TRBJ1-5, with a weak D call TRBD1 (5 bases). TRBV23-1 is an open reading frame, and its role is uncertain. The CDR3 contains 16 residues. V was shortened by 4 bases and J by 0 bases, with 13 bases between the two germline ends.

The chain couples TRBV29-1 to TRBJ2-7; D call uncertain. V lost 4 bases and J lost 2, with 6 bases in between. CDR1 SQVTM and CDR2 ANQGSEA come from the germline V gene. The CDR3 covers 11 residues. CDR3 in DNA: TGCAGCGTTGCTGGGACCTACGAGCAGTACTTC. It encodes CSVAGTYEQYF.

The gene calls are TRBV29-1 and TRBJ2-7; 8 bases match TRBD2. The germline V gene encodes CDR1 SQVTM and CDR2 ANQGSEA. The CDR3 sequence is 12 residues long. V lost 7 bases, J lost 5 bases, and 7 bases stayed unmatched. The CDR3 loop is CSAGTSSHEQYF. CDR3 nucleotides: TGCAGCGCTGGGACTAGTTCCCACGAGCAGTACTTC.

The chain combines TRBV30 with TRBJ2-1, with a tentative D call TRBD2 (6 bases). The germline CDR1 and CDR2 sequences are GTSNPN and SVGIG (reference sequence). CDR3 length: 12 amino acids. Trimming removed 3 bases at V and 8 bases at J, with 11 bases between. As DNA, the CDR3 is TGTGCCTGGAGGGATCTAGCGCATGAGCAGTTCTTC. The encoded protein is CAWRDLAHEQFF. Full variable domain (missing parts from reference TRBV30 and TRBJ2-1): SQTIHQWPATLVQPVGSPLSLECTVEGTSNPNLYWYRQAAGRGLQLLFYSVGIGQISSEVPQNLSASRPQDRQFILSSKKLLLSDSGFYLCAWRDLAHEQFFGPGTRLTVL.

The chain carries TRBV30 and TRBJ1-1; weak D call: TRBD1 (6 bases). This CDR3 contains 13 residues. Trimming stripped 4 bases from V and 3 bases from J, with 12 bases between. CDR1 and CDR2 (germline): GTSNPN, SVGIG (reference sequence). The CDR3 bases are TGTGCCTGGACGGGGGGGGCCGACACTGAAGCTTTCTTT. Translating it yields CAWTGGADTEAFF.

A few counts support this clone. This sample also contains other DNA sequences that code for the same CDR3. As DNA, the CDR3 is TGTGCCAGCAGGAGGGACTCCTATGGCTACACCTTC. Amino acid sequence: CASRRDSYGYTF. The chain carries TRBV9 and TRBJ1-2; possibly TRBD1 for D (5 bases). This CDR3 comprises 12 residues. Per germline, CDR1 SGDLS and CDR2 YYNGEE. V was pared by 5 bases and J by 4 bases, with 9 bases between.

The chain employs TRBV5-1 and TRBJ2-1, with D hard to call. The CDR3 is 16 residues long. CDR1 and CDR2 (germline): SGHRS, YFSETQ. Trimming removed 0 bases at V and 1 base at J, with 11 bases between. This CDR3 reads CASSLVADPSYNEQFF. The DNA of the CDR3 is TGCGCCAGCAGCTTGGTAGCAGATCCGTCCTACAATGAGCAGTTCTTC.

This clone appeared a few times. V usage is TRBV29-1 and J usage is TRBJ1-4; no reliable D call. Germline V gives CDR1 SQVTM, CDR2 ANQGSEA. The V gene lost 7 bases and the J gene lost 3 bases, with 15 bases spanning the gap. CDR3 length: 14 residues. As DNA, the CDR3 is TGCAGCGCCGCGATGGATCGGCCTAATGAAAAACTGTTTTTT. This translates into CSAAMDRPNEKLFF.

This clone occurred a few times. This rearrangement joins TRBV10-3 to TRBJ1-2; 8 bases match TRBD1. Germline CDR1 is ENHRY and CDR2 is SYGVKD. After removal of 6 bases from V and 8 bases from J, the junction contained 8 bases not matched to a gene. This CDR3 comprises 13 residues. The CDR3 region has the DNA TGTGCCATCAGAATTACAGGGGGACGGGGCTACACCTTC. Translation: CAIRITGGRGYTF.

This clone occurred a few times. The chain uses TRBV19 and TRBJ1-1, with TRBD1 identical over 7 bases. V gave up 4 bases and J gave up 1 base; unmatched junction bases: 3. Germline V lookup: CDR1 LNHDA, CDR2 SQIVND (reference sequence). This CDR3 region has 14 residues. CDR3 coding DNA: TGTGCCAGTAGTAGGGACAGTGAGAACACTGAAGCTTTCTTT. It translates to CASSRDSENTEAFF. Looking up the rest from reference TRBV19 and TRBJ1-1 gives the full variable domain: DGGITQSPKYLFRKEGQNVTLSCEQNLNHDAMYWYRQDPGQGLRLIYYSQIVNDFQKGDIAEGYSVSREKKESFPLTVTSAQKNPTAFYLCASSRDSENTEAFFGQGTRLTVV.

This clone was detected a few times. The chain combines TRBV7-3 with TRBJ1-6; 7 bases agree with TRBD1. This CDR3 spans 14 amino acids. The germline V gene encodes CDR1 SGHTA and CDR2 FQGTGA. The trim removed 5 bases at V and 7 bases at J, leaving 5 bases unmatched. CDR3 nucleotides: TGTGCCAGCAGCACCGGGACAGTAAATTCACCCCTCCACTTT. Translation gives CASSTGTVNSPLHF.

V usage is TRBV30 and J usage is TRBJ1-1, with D possibly TRBD1 on 5 matching bases. Per germline, CDR1 GTSNPN and CDR2 SVGIG (reference sequence). Trimming took off 8 bases at V and 5 bases at J, with 15 bases between the two ends. CDR3 size: 12 residues. The CDR3 loop reads CAVGPGVTEAFF. Here the CDR3 DNA reads TGTGCCGTAGGTCCGGGGGTTACTGAAGCTTTCTTT.

The chain has TRBV11-2 and TRBJ2-1; no reliable D call. Germline CDR1 and CDR2: SGHAT and FQNNGV. Trimming took off 7 bases at V and 0 bases at J, with 13 bases between the two ends. The CDR3 sequence is 15 residues long. The CDR3 region is CASKTIAGSYNEQFF. The CDR3 DNA reads as TGTGCCAGCAAAACAATAGCTGGCTCCTACAATGAGCAGTTCTTC.

The genes are TRBV30 and TRBJ1-3, with TRBD1 as a possible D gene (6 bases). The CDR3 is made up of 15 amino acids. Germline CDR1 and CDR2: GTSNPN and SVGIG (reference sequence). Trimming shortened V by 0 bases and J by 5 bases, and 14 bases separated the two germline ends. CDR3 DNA: TGTGCCTGGAGTGTACGCGGGACACCTCGAAACACCATATATTTT. This sequence encodes CAWSVRGTPRNTIYF.

This clone has only a few counts. This chain uses TRBV29-1 with TRBJ2-1; 7 nucleotides match TRBD2. J gave up 8 bases and V 7 bases, and 8 bases lay outside the gene matches. CDR3 length: 12 amino acids. Germline V gene lookup returns CDR1 SQVTM and CDR2 ANQGSEA. The chain's CDR3 is CSALGGSDEQFF. The CDR3 coding sequence is TGCAGCGCCTTGGGGGGGTCCGATGAGCAGTTCTTC.

The chain employs TRBV9 and TRBJ1-2, with 7 positions matching TRBD1. The CDR3 spans 12 residues. After removal of 3 bases from V and 6 bases from J, the junction contained 2 bases not matched to a gene. Germline CDR1 reads SGDLS; CDR2 reads YYNGEE. The CDR3 protein is CASSAQGDGYTF. CDR3 DNA sequence: TGTGCCAGCAGCGCCCAGGGGGATGGCTACACCTTC.

The V and J genes are TRBV5-1 and TRBJ1-1; D ambiguous. V was clipped by 3 bases and J by 7 bases, with 13 bases between them. Germline V gene sequence: CDR1 SGHRS, CDR2 YFSETQ. The length of the CDR3 is 13 residues. CDR3 coding DNA: TGCGCCAGCAGCTCCTCTGCCGGGAGTGAAGCTTTCTTT. It yields the protein CASSSSAGSEAFF.